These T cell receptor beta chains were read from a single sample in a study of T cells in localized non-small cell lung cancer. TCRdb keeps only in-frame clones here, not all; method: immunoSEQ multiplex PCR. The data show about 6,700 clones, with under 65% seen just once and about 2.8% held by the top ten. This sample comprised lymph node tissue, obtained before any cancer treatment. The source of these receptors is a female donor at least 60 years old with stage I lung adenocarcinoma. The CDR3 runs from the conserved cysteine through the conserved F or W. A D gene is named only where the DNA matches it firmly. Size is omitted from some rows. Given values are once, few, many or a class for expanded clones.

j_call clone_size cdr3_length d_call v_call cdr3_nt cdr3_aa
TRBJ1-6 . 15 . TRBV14 TGTGCCAGCAGCCAAATGAGTGGATATAATTCACCCCTCCACTTT CASSQMSGYNSPLHF
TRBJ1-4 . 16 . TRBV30 TGTGCCTGGAGTAGTCCCCGACAGCTTTCCGATGAAAAACTGTTTTTT CAWSSPRQLSDEKLFF
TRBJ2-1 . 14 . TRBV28 TGTGCCAGCACAAAAGGGGCAATTGGAAGTGAGCAGTTCTTC CASTKGAIGSEQFF
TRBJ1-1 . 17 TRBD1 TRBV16 TGTGCCAGCAGCCCAAATGTAGGACAGGGAATGAACACTGAAGCTTTCTTT CASSPNVGQGMNTEAFF
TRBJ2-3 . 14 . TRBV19 TGTGCCAGTAGTATCGGAGGAACCACAGATACGCAGTATTTT CASSIGGTTDTQYF
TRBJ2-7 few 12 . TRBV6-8 TGTGCCAGTCACCTTCCTGACAGAGAGCAGTACTTC CASHLPDREQYF
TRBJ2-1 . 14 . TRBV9 TGTGCCAGCAGCGCCTTTACAGCCTACAATGAGCAGTTCTTC CASSAFTAYNEQFF
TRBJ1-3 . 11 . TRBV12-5 TGTGCTAGTGTTTTGGGAAACACCATATATTTT CASVLGNTIYF
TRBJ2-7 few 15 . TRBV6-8 TGTGCCAGCAGACCCTCCGGGGCCTTCTCCTACGAGCAGTACTTC CASRPSGAFSYEQYF
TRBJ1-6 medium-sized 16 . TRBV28 TGTGCCAGCAGTTCAGGGGTCGGGTCCTATAATTCACCCCTCCACTTT CASSSGVGSYNSPLHF
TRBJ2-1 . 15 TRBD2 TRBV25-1 TGTGCCAGCAGTGAGATGCGGGGGGCTCTCAATGAGCAGTTCTTC CASSEMRGALNEQFF
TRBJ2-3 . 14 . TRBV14 TGTGCCAGCAGCCAAGGTGGGATAGGAGATACGCAGTATTTT CASSQGGIGDTQYF
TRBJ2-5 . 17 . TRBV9 TGTGCCAGCAGCGTAGGAGTCGCGGGGACTGAACAAGAGACCCAGTACTTC CASSVGVAGTEQETQYF
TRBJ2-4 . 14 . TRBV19 TGTGCCAGTAGTATGGTGAGAGCCAAAAACATTCAGTACTTC CASSMVRAKNIQYF
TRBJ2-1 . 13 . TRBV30 TGTGCCTGGAGCGTGGGCTCCTACAATGAGCAGTTCTTC CAWSVGSYNEQFF
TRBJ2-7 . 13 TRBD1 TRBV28 TGTGCCAGCGGCCTTGGGACAGCTCCTGAGCAGTACTTC CASGLGTAPEQYF
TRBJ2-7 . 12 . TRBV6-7 TGTGCCAGCAGTTACCAGGGTTACGAGCAGTACTTC CASSYQGYEQYF
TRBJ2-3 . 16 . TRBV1 TGCGCCAGCAGCCAAAGTTTGAGGGCAGGGGCCGATACGCAGTATTTT CASSQSLRAGADTQYF
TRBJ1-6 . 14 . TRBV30 TGTGCCTGGAGTGTAACAGGAGGGAATTCACCCCTCCACTTT CAWSVTGGNSPLHF
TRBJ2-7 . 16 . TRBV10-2 TGCGCCAGCAGTGAGTCGAAGGACTGGGGTGGGGAGGAGCAGTACTTC CASSESKDWGGEEQYF
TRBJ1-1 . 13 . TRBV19 TGTGCCAGTAGTGCCAGGTTGAACACTGAAGCTTTCTTT CASSARLNTEAFF
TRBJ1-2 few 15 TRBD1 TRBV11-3 TGTGCCAGCAGCATCCGACAGGGGCTTAACTATGGCTACACCTTC CASSIRQGLNYGYTF
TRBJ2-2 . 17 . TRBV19 TGTGCCAGTAGTGCCCGGTCGTCCGCTTCGAACACCGGGGAGCTGTTTTTT CASSARSSASNTGELFF
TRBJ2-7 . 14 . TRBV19 TGTGCCAGTAGTATTTGGGCAGGAACCTACGAGCAGTACTTC CASSIWAGTYEQYF
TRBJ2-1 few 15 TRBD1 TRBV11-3 TGTGCCAGCAGCCGCACGACAGGGTTTGGCAATGAGCAGTTCTTC CASSRTTGFGNEQFF
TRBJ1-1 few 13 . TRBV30 TGTGCCTGGAGTGTACATGGGAACACTGAAGCTTTCTTT CAWSVHGNTEAFF
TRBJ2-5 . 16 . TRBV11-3 TGTGCCAGCACCCTGAGGGGACTGAGGGGTATGGAGACCCAGTACTTC CASTLRGLRGMETQYF
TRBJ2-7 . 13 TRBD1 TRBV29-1 TGCAGCGTTGCGATGACAGGGGTGGGGGAGCAGTACTTC CSVAMTGVGEQYF
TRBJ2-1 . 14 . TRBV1 TGCGCCAGCAGCCAAGGGACAGGGTACAATGAGCAGTTCTTC CASSQGTGYNEQFF
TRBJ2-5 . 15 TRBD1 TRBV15 TGTGCCACCAGCAGAGATGGGACAGTGCAAGAGACCCAGTACTTC CATSRDGTVQETQYF
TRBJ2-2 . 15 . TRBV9 TGTGCCAGCAGTTTGGCCCAAGGGGGAACCGGGGAACTGTTTTTT CASSLAQGGTGELFF
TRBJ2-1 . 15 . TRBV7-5 TGTGCCAGCACTAGGACAGGATCGGGCTACAATGAGCAGTTCTTC CASTRTGSGYNEQFF
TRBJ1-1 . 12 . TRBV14 TGTGCCAGCAGCCAAGATTACACTGAAGCTTTCTTT CASSQDYTEAFF
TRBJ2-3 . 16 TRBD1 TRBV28 TGTGCCAGCAGACCTTCCGGGACAGGGGGATGGAATACGCAGTATTTT CASRPSGTGGWNTQYF
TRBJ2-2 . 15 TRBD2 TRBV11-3 TGTGCCAGCAGCTTATTAGCGGGAGGTATCGGGGAGCTGTTTTTT CASSLLAGGIGELFF
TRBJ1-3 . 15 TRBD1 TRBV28 TGTGCCAGCAGTTTAACAAGGGGGCTAGGAAACACCATATATTTT CASSLTRGLGNTIYF
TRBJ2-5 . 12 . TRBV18 TGTGCCAGCTCACCGTCCCCAGAGACCCAGTACTTC CASSPSPETQYF
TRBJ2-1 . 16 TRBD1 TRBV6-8 TGTGCCAGCAGACGGGCCTCCGGGACAGGGGGTTTTGAGCAGTTCTTC CASRRASGTGGFEQFF
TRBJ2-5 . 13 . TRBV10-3 TGTGCCATCAGTGAGTCCAGGGAAGAGACCCAGTACTTC CAISESREETQYF
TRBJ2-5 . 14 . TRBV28 TGTGCCAGCAGTCCCTCAGGGGCTCGGGAGACCCAGTACTTC CASSPSGARETQYF
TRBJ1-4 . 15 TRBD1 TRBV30 TGTGCCTGGAGTGTACCCGACAGGGGGCTTGGAAAACTGTTTTTT CAWSVPDRGLGKLFF
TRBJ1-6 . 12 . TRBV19 TGTGCCTCCCGGGACCCCACATCACCCCTCCACTTT CASRDPTSPLHF
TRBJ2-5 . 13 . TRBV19 TGTGCCAGTAGTGTCGAGGTTAGGGAGACCCAGTACTTC CASSVEVRETQYF
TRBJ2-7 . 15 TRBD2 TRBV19 TGTGCCAGTAGTATTTCCGGGGGGAGCTCCTACGAGCAGTACTTC CASSISGGSSYEQYF
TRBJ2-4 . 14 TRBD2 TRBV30 TGTGCCTGGAAAGTAGCGGGACCCTCGGGCATTCAGTACTTT CAWKVAGPSGIQYF
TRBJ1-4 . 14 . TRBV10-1 TGCGCCAGCAGTGAGTCAGGACCGGATGAAAAACTGTTTTTT CASSESGPDEKLFF
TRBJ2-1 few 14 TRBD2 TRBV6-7 TGTGCCAGCAGGGCGGGAGAACGGAACAATGAGCAGTTCTTC CASRAGERNNEQFF
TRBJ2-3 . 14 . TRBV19 TGTGCCAGTACTGTCCCAGATGGCACAGATACGCAGTATTTT CASTVPDGTDTQYF
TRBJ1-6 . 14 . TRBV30 TGTGCCTGGAGTGTAACGACAGTATCCTCACCCCTCCACTTT CAWSVTTVSSPLHF
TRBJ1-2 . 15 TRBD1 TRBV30 TGTGCCTGGATCCTTCCCGGGACAGGGAACTATGGCTACACCTTC CAWILPGTGNYGYTF
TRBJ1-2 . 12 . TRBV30 TGTGCCTTCGACGGACAAATCTATGGCTACACCTTC CAFDGQIYGYTF
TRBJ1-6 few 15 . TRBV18 TGTGCCAGCTCACCACCCCAGGGGAATAATTCACCCCTCCACTTT CASSPPQGNNSPLHF
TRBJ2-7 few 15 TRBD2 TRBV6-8 TGTGCCAGCAGTGCGATACCGGGACTAGCTTCCGAGCAGTACTTC CASSAIPGLASEQYF
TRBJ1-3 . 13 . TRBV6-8 TGTGCCTCGTCCGGCGCAGTTGGAAACACCATATATTTT CASSGAVGNTIYF
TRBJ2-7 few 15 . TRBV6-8 TGTGCCAGCAGTTACCTGGCCTCGGGTTTAAACGAGCAGTACTTC CASSYLASGLNEQYF
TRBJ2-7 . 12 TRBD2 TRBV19 TGTGCCAGTGGGAGGGGTGATTACGAGCAGTACTTC CASGRGDYEQYF
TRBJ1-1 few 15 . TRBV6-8 TGTGCCAGCAGTTACTCACCGGGCAGGAACACTGAAGCTTTCTTT CASSYSPGRNTEAFF
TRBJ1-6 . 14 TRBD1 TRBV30 TGTGCCTGGAGTGTAGGACAGGGAAATTCACCCCTCCACTTT CAWSVGQGNSPLHF
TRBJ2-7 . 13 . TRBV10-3 TGTGCCATCAGTGAGGCTAGCTTCGGTGAGCAGTACTTC CAISEASFGEQYF
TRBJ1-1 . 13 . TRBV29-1 TGCAGCGTTGCAGAGGTTCCGAACACTGAAGCTTTCTTT CSVAEVPNTEAFF